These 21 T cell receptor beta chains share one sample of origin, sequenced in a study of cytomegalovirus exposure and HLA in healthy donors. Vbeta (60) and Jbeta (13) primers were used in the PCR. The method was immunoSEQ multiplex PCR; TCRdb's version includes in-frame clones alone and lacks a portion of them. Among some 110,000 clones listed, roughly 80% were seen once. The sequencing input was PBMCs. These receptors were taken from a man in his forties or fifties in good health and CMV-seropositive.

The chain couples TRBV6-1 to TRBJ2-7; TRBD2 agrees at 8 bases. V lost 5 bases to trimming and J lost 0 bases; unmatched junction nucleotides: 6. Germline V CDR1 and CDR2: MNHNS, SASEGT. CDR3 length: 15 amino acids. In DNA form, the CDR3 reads TGTGCCAGCAGTATTAGCGGGACCAGCTCCTACGAGCAGTACTTC. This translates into CASSISGTSSYEQYF.

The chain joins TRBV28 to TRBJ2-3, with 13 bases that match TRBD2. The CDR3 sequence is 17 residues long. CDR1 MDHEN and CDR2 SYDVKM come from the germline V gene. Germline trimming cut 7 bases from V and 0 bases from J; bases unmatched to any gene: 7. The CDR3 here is CASIRGLAGTSTDTQYF. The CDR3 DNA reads TGTGCCAGCATCCGGGGACTAGCGGGAACTAGCACAGATACGCAGTATTTT.

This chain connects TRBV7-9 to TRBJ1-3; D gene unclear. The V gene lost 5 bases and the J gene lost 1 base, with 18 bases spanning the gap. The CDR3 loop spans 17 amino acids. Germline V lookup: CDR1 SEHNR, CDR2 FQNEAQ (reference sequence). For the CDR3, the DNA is TGTGCCAGCAGCCCCTCTATGAAACTAACGTCTGGAAACACCATATATTTT. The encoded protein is CASSPSMKLTSGNTIYF.

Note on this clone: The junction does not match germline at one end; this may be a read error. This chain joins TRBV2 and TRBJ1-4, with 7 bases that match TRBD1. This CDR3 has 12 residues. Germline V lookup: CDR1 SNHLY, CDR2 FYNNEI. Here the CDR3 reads CASRGDRDSSSF. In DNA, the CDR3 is TGTGCCAGCAGAGGCGACCGGGACAGTTCTTCTTTT.

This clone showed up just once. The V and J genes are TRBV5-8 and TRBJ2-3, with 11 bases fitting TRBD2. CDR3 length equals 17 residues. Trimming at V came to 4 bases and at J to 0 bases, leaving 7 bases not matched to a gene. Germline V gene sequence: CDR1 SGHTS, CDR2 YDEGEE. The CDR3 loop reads CASSLPGTSGSTDTQYF. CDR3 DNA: TGTGCCAGCAGCCTCCCAGGGACTAGCGGAAGCACAGATACGCAGTATTTT. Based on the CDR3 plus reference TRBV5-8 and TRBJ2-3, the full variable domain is EAGVTQSPTHLIKTRGQQATLRCSPISGHTSVYWYQQALGLGLQFLLWYDEGEERNRGNFPPRFSGRQFPNYSSELNVNALELEDSALYLCASSLPGTSGSTDTQYFGPGTRLTVL.

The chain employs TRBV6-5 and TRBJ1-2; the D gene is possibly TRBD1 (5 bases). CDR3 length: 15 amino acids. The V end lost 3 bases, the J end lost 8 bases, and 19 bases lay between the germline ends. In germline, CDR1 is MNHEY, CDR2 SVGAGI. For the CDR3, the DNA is TGTGCCAGCAGTTATGGGGGGAAGGGGAGGGAGGGCTACACCTTC. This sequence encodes CASSYGGKGREGYTF.

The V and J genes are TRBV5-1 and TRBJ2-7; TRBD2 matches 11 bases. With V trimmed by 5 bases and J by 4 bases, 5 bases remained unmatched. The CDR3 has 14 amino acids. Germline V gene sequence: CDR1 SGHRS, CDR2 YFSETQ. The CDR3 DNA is TGCGCCAGCAGGAGACTAGCGGGACCTTACGAGCAGTACTTC. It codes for CASRRLAGPYEQYF.

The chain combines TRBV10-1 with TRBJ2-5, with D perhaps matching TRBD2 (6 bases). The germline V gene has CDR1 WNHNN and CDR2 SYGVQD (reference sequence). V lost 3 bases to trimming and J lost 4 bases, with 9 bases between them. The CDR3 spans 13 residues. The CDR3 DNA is TGCGCCAGCAGTGAAGGAGGGTCAGAGACCCAGTACTTC. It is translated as CASSEGGSETQYF.

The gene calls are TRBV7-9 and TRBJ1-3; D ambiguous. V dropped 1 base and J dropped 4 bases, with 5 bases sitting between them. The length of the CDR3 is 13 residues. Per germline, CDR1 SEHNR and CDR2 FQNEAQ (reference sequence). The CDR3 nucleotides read TGTGCCAGCAGCTTAGATATAGGAAACACCATATATTTT. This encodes CASSLDIGNTIYF.

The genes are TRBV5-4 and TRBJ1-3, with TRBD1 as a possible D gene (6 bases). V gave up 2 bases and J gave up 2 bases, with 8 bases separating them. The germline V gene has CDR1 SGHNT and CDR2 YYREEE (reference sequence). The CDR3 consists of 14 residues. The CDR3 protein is CASSLQGAGNTIYF. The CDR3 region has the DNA TGTGCCAGCAGCTTACAGGGTGCTGGAAACACCATATATTTT.

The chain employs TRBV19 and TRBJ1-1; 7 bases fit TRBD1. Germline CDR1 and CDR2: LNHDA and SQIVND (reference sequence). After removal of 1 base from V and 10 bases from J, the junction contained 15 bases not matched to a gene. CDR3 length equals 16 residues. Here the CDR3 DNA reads TGTGCCAGTAGTATAGTAAAGGGGGCCTCGTCTAAGGGAGCTTTCTTT. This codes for CASSIVKGASSKGAFF. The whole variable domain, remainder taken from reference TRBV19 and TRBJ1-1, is DGGITQSPKYLFRKEGQNVTLSCEQNLNHDAMYWYRQDPGQGLRLIYYSQIVNDFQKGDIAEGYSVSREKKESFPLTVTSAQKNPTAFYLCASSIVKGASSKGAFFGQGTRLTVV.

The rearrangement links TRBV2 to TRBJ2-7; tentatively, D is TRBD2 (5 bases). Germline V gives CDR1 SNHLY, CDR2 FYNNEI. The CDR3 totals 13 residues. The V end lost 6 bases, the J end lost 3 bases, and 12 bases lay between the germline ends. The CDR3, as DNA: TGTGCCAGCAGCGTCGGGGTCGGCTACGAGCAGTACTTC. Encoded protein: CASSVGVGYEQYF.

CDR3 protein: CASRQSGLGAGYTQYF. For the CDR3, the DNA is TGTGCCAGCAGACAGAGTGGGTTAGGAGCGGGGTATACGCAGTATTTT. This chain uses TRBV13 with TRBJ2-3; 7 bases match TRBD2. The CDR3 extends over 16 amino acids. The germline CDR1 and CDR2 sequences are PRHDT and FYEKMQ (reference sequence). Losses at the gene ends were 6 bases for V and 7 bases for J; bases not matched to a gene: 16.

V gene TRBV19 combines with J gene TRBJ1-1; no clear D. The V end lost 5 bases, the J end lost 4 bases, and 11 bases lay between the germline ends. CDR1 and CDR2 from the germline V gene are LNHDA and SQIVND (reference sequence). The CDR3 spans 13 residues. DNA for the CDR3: TGTGCCAGTAGTGTCAGGTTGGGCACTGAAGCTTTCTTT. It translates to CASSVRLGTEAFF.

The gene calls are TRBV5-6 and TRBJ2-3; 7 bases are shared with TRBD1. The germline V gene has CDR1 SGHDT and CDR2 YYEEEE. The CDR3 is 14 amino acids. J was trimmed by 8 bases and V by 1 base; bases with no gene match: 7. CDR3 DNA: TGTGCCAGCAGCTTGCGAACAGGGGTCGCTACGCAGTATTTT. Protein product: CASSLRTGVATQYF. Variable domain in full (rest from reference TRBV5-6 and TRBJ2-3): DAGVTQSPTHLIKTRGQQVTLRCSPKSGHDTVSWYQQALGQGPQFIFQYYEEEERQRGNFPDRFSGHQFPNYSSELNVNALLLGDSALYLCASSLRTGVATQYFGPGTRLTVL.

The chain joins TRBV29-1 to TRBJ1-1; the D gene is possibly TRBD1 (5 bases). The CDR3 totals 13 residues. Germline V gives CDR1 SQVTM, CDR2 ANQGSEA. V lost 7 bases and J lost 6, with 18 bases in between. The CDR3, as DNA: TGCAGCGCCCGGCGGCAGACAGCTGCTGAAGCTTTCTTT. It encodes CSARRQTAAEAFF.

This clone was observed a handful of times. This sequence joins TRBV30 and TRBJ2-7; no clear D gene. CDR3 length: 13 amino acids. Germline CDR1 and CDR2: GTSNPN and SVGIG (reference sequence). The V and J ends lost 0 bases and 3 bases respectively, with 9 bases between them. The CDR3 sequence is CAWSVGAIYEQYF. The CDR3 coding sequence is TGTGCCTGGAGTGTAGGAGCAATCTACGAGCAGTACTTC. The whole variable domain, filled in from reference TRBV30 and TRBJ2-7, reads SQTIHQWPATLVQPVGSPLSLECTVEGTSNPNLYWYRQAAGRGLQLLFYSVGIGQISSEVPQNLSASRPQDRQFILSSKKLLLSDSGFYLCAWSVGAIYEQYFGPGTRLTVT.

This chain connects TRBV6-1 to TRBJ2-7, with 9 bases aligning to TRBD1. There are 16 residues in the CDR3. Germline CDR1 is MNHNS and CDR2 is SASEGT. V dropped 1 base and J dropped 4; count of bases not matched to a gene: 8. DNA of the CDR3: TGTGCCAGCAGTGAAGTTTTTGGACAGGGGCTATACGAGCAGTACTTC. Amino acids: CASSEVFGQGLYEQYF.

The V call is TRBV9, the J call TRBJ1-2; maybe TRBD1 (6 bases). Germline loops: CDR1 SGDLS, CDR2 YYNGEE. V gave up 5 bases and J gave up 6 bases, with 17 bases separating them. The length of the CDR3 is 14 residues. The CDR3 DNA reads TGTGCCAGCAGGGCCACAGGGATCTTCAATGGCTACACCTTC. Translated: CASRATGIFNGYTF.

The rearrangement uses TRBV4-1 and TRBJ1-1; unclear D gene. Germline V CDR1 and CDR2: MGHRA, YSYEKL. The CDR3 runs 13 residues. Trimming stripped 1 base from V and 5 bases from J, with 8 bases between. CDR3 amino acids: CASSQVRETEAFF. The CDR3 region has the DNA TGCGCCAGCAGCCAAGTCCGGGAAACTGAAGCTTTCTTT.

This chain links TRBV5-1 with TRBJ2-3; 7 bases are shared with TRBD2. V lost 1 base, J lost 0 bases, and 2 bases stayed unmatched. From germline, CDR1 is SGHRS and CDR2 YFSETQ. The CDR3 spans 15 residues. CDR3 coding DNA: TGCGCCAGCAGCTTGACTAGCGAAAGCACAGATACGCAGTATTTT. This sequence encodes CASSLTSESTDTQYF.